This T cell receptor beta chain came from a study of CD8 T cells in ankylosing spondylitis. At least ten counts were recorded for this clonotype. TCRdb independently ran MiXCR on the 5' RACE reads; one entry per CDR3 protein. The data show under 300,000 distinct CDR3 sequences, with over 9.5% seen just once and 2% to 3% held by the top ten. This CDR3 is 12 amino acids long. CDR1 and CDR2 (germline): GTSNPN, SVGIG (reference sequence). Trimming removed 1 base from V and 3 bases from J, with 7 bases in between. The origin of this receptor is a male donor with ankylosing spondylitis or in good health (not recorded which). The specimen was blood, either unsorted or a sorted T cell fraction (not recorded which). This chain joins TRBV30 and TRBJ2-7, with a tentative D call TRBD1 (5 bases). CDR3 nucleotides: TGTGCCTGGAGTGCGGACATCTACGAGCAGTACTTC. It yields the protein CAWSADIYEQYF.